A single sample gave rise to the 2 T cell receptor beta chains below, sequenced in a study of T-cell reconstitution after alpha-beta-depleted transplantation in children. Unique molecular identifiers were incorporated when the TCRbeta library was constructed. TCRdb ran MiXCR on the PCR reads and lists one entry per CDR3 protein. Seen here are tens of thousands of distinct CDR3 sequences, less than 20% observed once, and the top ten hold around half. Sequencing used PBMCs, mostly from graft donor cells, obtained 360 days after TCRalphabeta/CD19-depleted stem cell transplant. Receptors were obtained from a male patient between 2 and 10 years old who had a stem cell transplant for acute lymphoblastic leukemia, so the T cells may come from the graft donor.

The chain has TRBV11-2 and TRBJ2-3; a weak D match, TRBD1 (6 bases). This CDR3 region has 17 residues. CDR1 is SGHAT, CDR2 FQNNGV, per germline. Trimming removed 4 bases at V and 1 base at J, with 18 bases between. CDR3 region: CASSSRQVFKGTDTQYF. The CDR3 coding sequence is TGTGCCAGCAGCTCCAGACAGGTCTTCAAGGGCACAGATACGCAGTATTTT.

This clonotype was seen a handful of times. The chain couples TRBV18 to TRBJ2-7, with TRBD2 identical over 9 bases. The CDR3 sequence is 15 residues long. V trimming: 3 bases; J trimming: 2 bases; junction bases outside the gene matches: 5. CDR1 is KGHSH, CDR2 LQKENI, per germline. CDR3 DNA sequence: TGTGCCAGCTCACCGAAGATAGCGGGAGCCTACGAGCAGTACTTC. It encodes CASSPKIAGAYEQYF. Using reference TRBV18 and TRBJ2-7 for the parts outside the CDR3, the full variable domain is NAGVMQNPRHLVRRRGQEARLRCSPMKGHSHVYWYRQLPEEGLKFMVYLQKENIIDESGMPKERFSAEFPKEGPSILRIQQVVRGDSAAYFCASSPKIAGAYEQYFGPGTRLTVT.